This T cell receptor (beta chain) was sequenced during a study of OX40 agonist ivuxolimab in advanced cancers. Notes on the research overall: Ivuxolimab was an agonistic, fully human IgG2 monoclonal antibody directed against OX40 (CD134), a costimulatory receptor. Intravenous ivuxolimab was administered to patients every 2 weeks at six dose levels: 0.01, 0.1, 0.3, 1.5, 3 and 10 mg/kg. Of the approximately 50 dose-escalation patients, hepatocellular carcinoma was present in some 19, melanoma in approximately 15, renal cell carcinoma in 9 and head and neck cancer in 9. The dose-escalation cohort was about 87% male with a mean age of approximately 60 years, ranging from roughly 23 to 90. Prior anti-PD-1, anti-PD-L1 or anti-CTLA-4 therapy was permitted, and checkpoint inhibitors had been received by under 50% of dose-escalation patients. Three dose-escalation patients achieved partial responses, one with hepatocellular carcinoma and two with cutaneous melanoma. Peripheral TCRbeta sequencing aimed to test whether ivuxolimab altered TCR sequence diversity and caused clonal T-cell expansion. The monotherapy dose-escalation portion (N of about 50 patients) of the phase I ivuxolimab trial is reported in the paper. The study at large found these results: The antigen specificity of the peripheral T cells that underwent clonal expansion was not determined. At doses of 0.1 to 3.0 mg/kg, clonal expansion of both CD4+ and CD8+ blood T cells was observed from baseline to week 6. In partial responders in the 0.1-3.0 mg/kg groups, normalized peripheral clonal expansion was found to be among the lowest, especially among CD8+ T cells. After ivuxolimab, CD8+ T cells had more expanded clones than CD4+ T cells on average. Low levels of normalized T-cell clonal expansion were also seen in some patients who did not respond.

Patients with autoimmune disease history or receiving systemic immunosuppression were excluded from the trial. Peripheral blood for TCR sequencing was collected from all dose cohorts at baseline, on cycle 4 day 1, and on cycle 7 day 1. The samples were drawn from a first-in-human, open-label, multicenter phase I dose-escalation trial of ivuxolimab. Adults with locally advanced or metastatic head and neck squamous cell, hepatocellular, melanoma or renal cell carcinoma were enrolled in the trial. CD4+ and CD8+ T cells were sorted separately from peripheral blood before TCR sequencing. Genomic DNA was isolated from the sorted cells so that the TCRbeta CDR3 region could be sequenced. TCRbeta CDR3 regions were sequenced using the immunoSEQ Assay. TCRdb holds this immuneACCESS table with in-frame rearrangements only. Some clones are missing; in checked studies, unresolved V genes explain under half, and the rest has no known cause. This sample holds tens of thousands of clones; 86% were observed only once. The ten biggest clones cover approximately 2.1% of the sample.

Notes on this clone: This receptor's antigen is unknown. There are no base qualities to consult, and no much larger clone falls within one base.

The starting material was CD4+ or CD8+ T cells sorted from blood, obtained in a trial of the OX40 agonist ivuxolimab. This clonotype was obtained from an adult with an advanced solid tumor such as melanoma, head and neck, liver or kidney cancer.

The CDR3 region reads CASSLATSGGTGVLRSYGYTF. The DNA sequence reads TGTGCCAGCAGCTTAGCGACATCGGGGGGGACAGGGGTTTTAAGGAGCTATGGCTACACCTTC. The rearranged segments are TRBV7-8 and TRBJ1-2; 10 bases in the junction line up with TRBD1. Looking up the germline V gene yields CDR1 SGHVS and CDR2 FQNEAQ. There are 21 amino acids in the CDR3, from cysteine to phenylalanine inclusive. Of the read, only the CDR3 DNA is kept; its 63 bases are in frame from base 1. Compared with germline, V lacks 0 bases and J lacks 4 bases; bases without a gene match: 20.